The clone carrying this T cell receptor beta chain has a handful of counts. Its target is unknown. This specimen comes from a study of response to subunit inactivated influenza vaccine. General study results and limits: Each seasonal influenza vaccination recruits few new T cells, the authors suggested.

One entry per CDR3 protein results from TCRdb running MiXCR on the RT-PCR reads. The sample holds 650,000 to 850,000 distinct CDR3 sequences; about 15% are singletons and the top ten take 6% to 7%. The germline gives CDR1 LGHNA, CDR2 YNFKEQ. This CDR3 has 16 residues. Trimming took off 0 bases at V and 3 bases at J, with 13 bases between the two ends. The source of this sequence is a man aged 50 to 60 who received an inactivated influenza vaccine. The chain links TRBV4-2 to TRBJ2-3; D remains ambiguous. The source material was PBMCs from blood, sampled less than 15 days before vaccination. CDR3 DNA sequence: TGTGCCAGCAGCCAAGATCTGGCCATTACTACAGATACGCAGTATTTT. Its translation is CASSQDLAITTDTQYF.